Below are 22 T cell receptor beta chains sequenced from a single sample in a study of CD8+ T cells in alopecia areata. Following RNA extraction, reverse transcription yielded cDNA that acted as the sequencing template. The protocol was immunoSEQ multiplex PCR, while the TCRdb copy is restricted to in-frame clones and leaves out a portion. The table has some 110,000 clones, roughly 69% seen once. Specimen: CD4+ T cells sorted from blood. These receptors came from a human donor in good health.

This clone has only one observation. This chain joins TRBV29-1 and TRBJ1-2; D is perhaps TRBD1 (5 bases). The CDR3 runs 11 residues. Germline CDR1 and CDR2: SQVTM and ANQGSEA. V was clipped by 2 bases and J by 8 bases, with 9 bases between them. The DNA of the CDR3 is TGCAGCGTTGAATTGGGGGAGGGCTACACCTTC. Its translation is CSVELGEGYTF.

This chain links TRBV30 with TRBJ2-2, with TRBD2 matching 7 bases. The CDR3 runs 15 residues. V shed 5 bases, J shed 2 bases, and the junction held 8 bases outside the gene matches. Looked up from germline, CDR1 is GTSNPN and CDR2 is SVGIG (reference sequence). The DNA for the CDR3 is TGTGCCTGGGCCGGGACTAACTCAAACACCGGGGAGCTGTTTTTT. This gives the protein CAWAGTNSNTGELFF.

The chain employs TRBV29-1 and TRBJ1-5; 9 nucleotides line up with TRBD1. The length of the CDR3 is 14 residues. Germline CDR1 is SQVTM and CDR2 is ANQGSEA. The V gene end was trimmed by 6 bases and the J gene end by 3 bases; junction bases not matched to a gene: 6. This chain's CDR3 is CSVVDRGTNQPQHF. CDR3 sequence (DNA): TGCAGCGTCGTCGACAGGGGGACCAATCAGCCCCAGCATTTT.

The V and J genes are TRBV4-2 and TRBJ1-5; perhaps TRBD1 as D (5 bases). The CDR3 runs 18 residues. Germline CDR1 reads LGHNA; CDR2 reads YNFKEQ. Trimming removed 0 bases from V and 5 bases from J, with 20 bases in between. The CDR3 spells CASSQDPGYSGRDQPQHF. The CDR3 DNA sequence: TGTGCCAGCAGCCAAGATCCAGGGTATTCGGGCCGGGATCAGCCCCAGCATTTT.

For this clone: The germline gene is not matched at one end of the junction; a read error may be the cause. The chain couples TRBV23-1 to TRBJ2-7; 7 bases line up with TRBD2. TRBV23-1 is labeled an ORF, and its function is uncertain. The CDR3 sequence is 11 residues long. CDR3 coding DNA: TGCGCCAGCAGTCAATCGGAAGGGGAGGGGTTC. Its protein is CASSQSEGEGF.

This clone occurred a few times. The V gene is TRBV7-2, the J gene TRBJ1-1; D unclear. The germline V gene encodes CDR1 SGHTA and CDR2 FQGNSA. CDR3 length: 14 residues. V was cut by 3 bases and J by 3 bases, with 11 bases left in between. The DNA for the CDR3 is TGTGCCAGCAGCTTCAAAGTGGGGTACACTGAAGCTTTCTTT. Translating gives CASSFKVGYTEAFF.

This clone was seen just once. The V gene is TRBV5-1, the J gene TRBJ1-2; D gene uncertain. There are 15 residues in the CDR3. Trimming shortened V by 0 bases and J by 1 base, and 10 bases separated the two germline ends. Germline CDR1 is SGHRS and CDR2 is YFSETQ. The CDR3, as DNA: TGCGCCAGCAGCTTGGACGGCAGCCTTAACTATGGCTACACCTTC. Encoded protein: CASSLDGSLNYGYTF. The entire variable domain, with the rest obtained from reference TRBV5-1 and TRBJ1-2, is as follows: KAGVTQTPRYLIKTRGQQVTLSCSPISGHRSVSWYQQTPGQGLQFLFEYFSETQRNKGNFPGRFSGRQFSNSRSEMNVSTLELGDSALYLCASSLDGSLNYGYTFGSGTRLTVV.

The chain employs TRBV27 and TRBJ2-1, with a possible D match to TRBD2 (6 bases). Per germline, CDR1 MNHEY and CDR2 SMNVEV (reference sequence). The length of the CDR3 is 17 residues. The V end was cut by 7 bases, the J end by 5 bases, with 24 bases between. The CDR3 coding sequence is TGTGCCAGCACCCCCAAGGGGAAGGCTAGCGCTCACAATGAGCAGTTCTTC. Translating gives CASTPKGKASAHNEQFF.

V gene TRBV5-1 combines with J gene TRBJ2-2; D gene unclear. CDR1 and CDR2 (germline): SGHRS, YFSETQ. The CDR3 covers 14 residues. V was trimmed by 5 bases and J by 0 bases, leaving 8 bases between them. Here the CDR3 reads CASSEQANTGELFF. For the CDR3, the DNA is TGCGCCAGCAGTGAGCAGGCGAACACCGGGGAGCTGTTTTTT. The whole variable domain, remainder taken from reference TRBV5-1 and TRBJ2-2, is KAGVTQTPRYLIKTRGQQVTLSCSPISGHRSVSWYQQTPGQGLQFLFEYFSETQRNKGNFPGRFSGRQFSNSRSEMNVSTLELGDSALYLCASSEQANTGELFFGEGSRLTVL.

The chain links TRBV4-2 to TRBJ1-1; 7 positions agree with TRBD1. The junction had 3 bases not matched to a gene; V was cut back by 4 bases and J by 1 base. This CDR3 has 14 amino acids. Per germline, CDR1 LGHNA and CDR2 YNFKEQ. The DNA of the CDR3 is TGTGCCAGCAGCCTCCAGGGGGAGAACACTGAAGCTTTCTTT. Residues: CASSLQGENTEAFF.

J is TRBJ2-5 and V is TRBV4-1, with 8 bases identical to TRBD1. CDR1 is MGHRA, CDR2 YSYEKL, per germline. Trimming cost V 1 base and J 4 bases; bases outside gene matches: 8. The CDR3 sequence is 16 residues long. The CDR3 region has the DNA TGCGCCAGCAGCCAAGGTCCCGGGACAGGAGGAGAGACCCAGTACTTC. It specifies CASSQGPGTGGETQYF.

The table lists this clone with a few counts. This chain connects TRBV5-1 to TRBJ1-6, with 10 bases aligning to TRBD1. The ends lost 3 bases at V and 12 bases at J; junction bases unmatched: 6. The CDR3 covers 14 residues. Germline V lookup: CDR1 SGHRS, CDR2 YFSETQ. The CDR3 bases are TGCGCCAGCAGCTCTGGGACAGGGGTAAGACCCCTCCACTTT. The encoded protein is CASSSGTGVRPLHF.

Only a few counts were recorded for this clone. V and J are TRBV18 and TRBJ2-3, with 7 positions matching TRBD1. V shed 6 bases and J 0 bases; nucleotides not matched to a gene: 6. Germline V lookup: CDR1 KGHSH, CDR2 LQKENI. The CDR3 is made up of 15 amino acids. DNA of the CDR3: TGTGCCAGCTCCGGGACAGCCCCTAGCACAGATACGCAGTATTTT. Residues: CASSGTAPSTDTQYF.

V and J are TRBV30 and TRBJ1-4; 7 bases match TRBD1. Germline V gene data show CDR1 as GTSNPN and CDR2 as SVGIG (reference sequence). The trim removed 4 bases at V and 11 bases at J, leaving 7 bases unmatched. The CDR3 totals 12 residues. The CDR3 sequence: CAWTGGAEKLFF. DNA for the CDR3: TGTGCCTGGACAGGGGGTGCTGAGAAACTGTTTTTT.

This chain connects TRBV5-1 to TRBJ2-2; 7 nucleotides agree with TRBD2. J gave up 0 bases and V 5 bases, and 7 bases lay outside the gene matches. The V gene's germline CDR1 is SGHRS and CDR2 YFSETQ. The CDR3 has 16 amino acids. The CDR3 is CASRPAAGANTGELFF. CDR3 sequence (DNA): TGCGCCAGCAGACCTGCTGCGGGGGCGAACACCGGGGAGCTGTTTTTT.

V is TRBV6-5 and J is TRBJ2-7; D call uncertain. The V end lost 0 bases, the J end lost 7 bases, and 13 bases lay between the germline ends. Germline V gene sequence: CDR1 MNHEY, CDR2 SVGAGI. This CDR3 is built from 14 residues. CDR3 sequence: CASSYSRSLREQYF. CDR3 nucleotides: TGTGCCAGCAGTTACTCCCGTTCCCTGCGGGAGCAGTACTTC.

In DNA form, the CDR3 reads TGCGCCAGCAGCTTGGCGAGCCCCAACAATGAGCAGTTCTTC. Residues: CASSLASPNNEQFF. J is TRBJ2-1 and V is TRBV5-1; D unclear. Deletions cut 0 bases from V and 5 bases from J, with 9 bases between. This CDR3 contains 14 residues. CDR1 and CDR2 from the germline V gene are SGHRS and YFSETQ. Full variable domain (remainder filled in from reference TRBV5-1 and TRBJ2-1): KAGVTQTPRYLIKTRGQQVTLSCSPISGHRSVSWYQQTPGQGLQFLFEYFSETQRNKGNFPGRFSGRQFSNSRSEMNVSTLELGDSALYLCASSLASPNNEQFFGPGTRLTVL.

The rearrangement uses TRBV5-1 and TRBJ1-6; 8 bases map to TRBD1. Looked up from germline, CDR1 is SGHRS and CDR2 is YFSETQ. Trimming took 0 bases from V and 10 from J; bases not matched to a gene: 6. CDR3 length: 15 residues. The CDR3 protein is CASSLGGQGRSPLHF. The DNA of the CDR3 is TGCGCCAGCAGCTTGGGTGGACAGGGCCGATCACCCCTCCACTTT.

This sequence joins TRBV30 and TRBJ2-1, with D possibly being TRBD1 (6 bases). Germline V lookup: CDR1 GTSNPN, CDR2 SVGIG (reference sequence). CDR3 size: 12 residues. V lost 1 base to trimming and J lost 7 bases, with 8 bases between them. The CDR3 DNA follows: TGTGCCTGGAGTGCAGGGGCTAATGAGCAGTTCTTC. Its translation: CAWSAGANEQFF.

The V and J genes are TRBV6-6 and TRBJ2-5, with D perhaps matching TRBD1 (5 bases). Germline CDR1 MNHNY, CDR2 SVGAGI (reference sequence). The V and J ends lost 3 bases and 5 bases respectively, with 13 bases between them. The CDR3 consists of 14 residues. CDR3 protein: CASSYRQGGETQYF. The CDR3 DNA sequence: TGTGCCAGCAGTTATCGGCAGGGTGGCGAGACCCAGTACTTC.

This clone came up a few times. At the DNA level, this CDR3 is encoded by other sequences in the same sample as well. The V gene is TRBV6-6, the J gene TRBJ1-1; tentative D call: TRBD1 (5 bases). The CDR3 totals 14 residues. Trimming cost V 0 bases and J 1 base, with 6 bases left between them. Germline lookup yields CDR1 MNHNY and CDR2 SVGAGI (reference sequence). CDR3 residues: CASSYSGGNTEAFF. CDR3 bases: TGTGCCAGCAGTTACTCGGGGGGGAACACTGAAGCTTTCTTT.

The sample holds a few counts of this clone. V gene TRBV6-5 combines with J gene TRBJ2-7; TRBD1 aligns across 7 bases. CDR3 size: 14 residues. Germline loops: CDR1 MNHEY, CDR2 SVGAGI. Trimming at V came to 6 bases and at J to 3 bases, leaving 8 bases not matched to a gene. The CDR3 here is CASRRGQASYEQYF. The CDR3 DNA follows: TGTGCCAGCAGAAGAGGACAGGCTAGCTACGAGCAGTACTTC.